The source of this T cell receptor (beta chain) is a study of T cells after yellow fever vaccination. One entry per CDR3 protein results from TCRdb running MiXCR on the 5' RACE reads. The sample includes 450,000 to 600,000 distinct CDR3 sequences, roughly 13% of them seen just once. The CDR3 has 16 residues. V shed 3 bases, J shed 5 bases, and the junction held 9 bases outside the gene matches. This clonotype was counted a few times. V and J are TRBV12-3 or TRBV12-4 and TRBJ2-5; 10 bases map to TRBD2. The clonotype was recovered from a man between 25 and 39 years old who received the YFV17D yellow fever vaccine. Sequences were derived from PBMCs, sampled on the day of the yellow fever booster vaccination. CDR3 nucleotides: TGTGCCAGCAGTTTTAGATCTAGCGGGAGCCGGGAGACCCAGTACTTC. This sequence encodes CASSFRSSGSRETQYF.